The 27 T cell receptor beta chains below all came from one sample that was sequenced in a study of Tregs in tolerant kidney transplant recipients. Clones were read by immunoSEQ multiplex PCR, and TCRdb kept only the in-frame ones, dropping some. The sample shows fewer than 55,000 clones, and 0.83% sits with its ten largest clones. The sequencing used CD4+ T cells from blood, collected before the transplant. The receptors stem from a human donor who received a combined kidney and bone marrow transplant.

With respect to this clone: With the read ending 3 residues before the CDR3 end, the germline J gene is used to fill in that end. The chain links TRBV2 to TRBJ1-1, with 11 bases lining up with TRBD1. The germline V gene has CDR1 SNHLY and CDR2 FYNNEI. V trimming: 5 bases; J trimming: 4 bases; junction bases outside the gene matches: 6. The CDR3 loop spans 15 amino acids. The DNA read from the CDR3 is TGTGCCAGCAGTAGGGGACAGGGGGTTGGCACTGAA. It yields the protein CASSRGQGVGTE. The CDR3 reads in full as CASSRGQGVGTEAFF.

To note about this clone: The missing CDR3 end, 3 residues past where the read stops, is filled in from the germline J gene. The V and J genes are TRBV6-1 and TRBJ2-3, with a weak D call TRBD1 (5 bases). The CDR3 consists of 13 residues. Trimming shortened V by 1 base and J by 4 bases, and 6 bases separated the two germline ends. Germline V gene lookup returns CDR1 MNHNS and CDR2 SASEGT. The covered CDR3 bases are TGTGCCAGCAGTGAAGTGGGGCCAGATACG. Translation: CASSEVGPDT. The whole CDR3 protein reads CASSEVGPDTQYF.

A remark on this clone: The read stops 3 residues short of the end of the CDR3; the missing end is completed from the germline J gene. This sequence joins TRBV7-9 and TRBJ2-7; 7 nucleotides agree with TRBD1. The CDR3 runs to 14 residues. V gave up 3 bases and J gave up 3 bases; unmatched junction bases: 5. CDR1 is SEHNR, CDR2 FQNEAQ, per germline (reference sequence). The CDR3 region is CASSFTGEHYEQYF. The DNA read from the CDR3 is TGTGCCAGCAGCTTTACAGGGGAGCACTACGAG.

Of note for this clone: The CDR3 end is not reached by the read, which stops 3 residues before it; the germline J gene fills it in. The gene calls are TRBV6-4 and TRBJ1-2; possible D gene TRBD1, 6 bases. Per the germline V gene, CDR1 is MRHNA and CDR2 is SNTAGT. This CDR3 spans 14 amino acids. Trimming removed 7 bases at V and 2 bases at J, with 14 bases between. CDR3 in amino acids: CASTPDGGNYGYTF. Incomplete CDR3 DNA: TGTGCCAGCACTCCAGATGGGGGCAACTATGGC.

To note about this clone: The read terminates 3 residues before the CDR3 end, so the remaining end is supplied by the germline J gene. The chain links TRBV19 to TRBJ2-1; a weak D match, TRBD2 (6 bases). Trimming took 6 bases from V and 4 from J, leaving 10 bases between them. Germline-derived CDR1 and CDR2 are LNHDA and SQIVND (reference sequence). This CDR3 comprises 13 residues. The sequenced CDR3 bases are TGTGCCAGTAGCTGGGACTTTTACAATGAG. This gives the protein CASSWDFYNE. The CDR3 as a whole reads CASSWDFYNEQFF.

On this clone: The read is 3 residues too short to cover the CDR3 end, so that end is filled in from the germline J gene. The chain carries TRBV6-2 or TRBV6-3 and TRBJ1-1, with D hard to call. Trimming removed 6 bases at V and 0 bases at J, with 20 bases between. Germline-derived CDR1 and CDR2 are MNHEY and SVGEGT. The CDR3 covers 17 residues. Incomplete CDR3 DNA: TGTGCCAGCAGCCCTGGAAGGTGGCGCGGGGTGAACACTGAA. This encodes CASSPGRWRGVNTE. The CDR3 in its entirety is CASSPGRWRGVNTEAFF.

Of note for this clone: The observed sequence ends 3 residues before the CDR3 terminus, with the missing tail filled in from the germline J gene. J is TRBJ1-1 and V is TRBV7-8, with D uncertain. With 10 bases removed from V and 1 base from J, the gap between germline ends came to 13 bases. The V gene's germline CDR1 is SGHVS and CDR2 FQNEAQ. The CDR3 has 13 amino acids. CDR3 sequence: CATAGLRNTEAFF. CDR3 DNA, as far as it was read: TGTGCCACCGCCGGACTCAGGAACACTGAA.

As regards this clone: The CDR3 goes on 3 residues after the read ends, and that part is filled in from the germline J gene. This chain links TRBV5-1 with TRBJ2-5, with 13 bases that match TRBD2. The V gene end was trimmed by 3 bases and the J gene end by 1 base; junction bases not matched to a gene: 3. There are 16 residues in the CDR3. Germline CDR1 is SGHRS and CDR2 is YFSETQ. The CDR3 bases that were read are TGCGCCAGCAGCTCTGGACTAGCGGGGGCCCAAGAGACC. Amino acids: CASSSGLAGAQET. The full CDR3 is CASSSGLAGAQETQYF.

The covered CDR3 bases are TGTGCCAGCAGCCTAATCACCGGGGAG. Residues: CASSLITGE. The whole CDR3 sequence reads CASSLITGELFF. The V gene is TRBV11-2, the J gene TRBJ2-2; D is unresolved. The read terminates 3 residues before the CDR3 end, so the remaining end is supplied by the germline J gene. Germline CDR1 and CDR2: SGHAT and FQNNGV. This CDR3 region has 12 residues. V was shortened by 5 bases and J by 4 bases, with 5 bases between the two germline ends. Filled out from reference TRBV11-2 and TRBJ2-2, the complete variable domain reads EAGVAQSPRYKIIEKRQSVAFWCNPISGHATLYWYQQILGQGPKLLIQFQNNGVVDDSQLPKDRFSAERLKGVDSTLKIQPAKLEDSAVYLCASSLITGELFFGEGSRLTVL.

For this clone: The observed sequence ends 3 residues before the CDR3 terminus, with the missing tail filled in from the germline J gene. The rearrangement links TRBV23-1 to TRBJ2-7, with D possibly matching TRBD1 (5 bases). TRBV23-1 is an ORF, and what it does is uncertain. The CDR3 contains 14 residues. V lost 6 bases and J lost 1, with 13 bases in between. CDR3 DNA (partial): TGCGCCAGCAGGGGGCAGGCGCCTTCCTACGAG. Encoded protein: CASRGQAPSYE. The whole CDR3 reads CASRGQAPSYEQYF.

CDR3 loop: CASSLEAGDYGYTF. CDR3 bases read: TGTGCCAGCAGCTTAGAAGCAGGGGACTATGGC. The genes are TRBV7-2 and TRBJ1-2, with D possibly matching TRBD1 (6 bases). From the germline J gene comes the end of the CDR3, since the read stops 3 residues before it. V was clipped by 1 base and J by 3 bases, with 9 bases between them. The germline V gene has CDR1 SGHTA and CDR2 FQGNSA. This CDR3 is built from 14 residues. The whole variable domain, filled in from reference TRBV7-2 and TRBJ1-2, reads GAGVSQSPSNKVTEKGKDVELRCDPISGHTALYWYRQSLGQGLEFLIYFQGNSAPDKSGLPSDRFSAERTGGSVSTLTIQRTQQEDSAVYLCASSLEAGDYGYTFGSGTRLTVV.

Worth noting for this clone: The missing CDR3 end, 3 residues past where the read stops, is filled in from the germline J gene. The chain carries TRBV7-6 and TRBJ1-1; maybe TRBD1 (6 bases). Germline lookup yields CDR1 SGHVS and CDR2 FNYEAQ. The length of the CDR3 is 15 residues. Between the trimmed V and J ends, which lost 0 bases and 5 bases, there was a span of 13 bases. CDR3 amino acids: CASSLALQGRTEAFF. The part of the CDR3 DNA that was read is TGTGCCAGCAGCTTAGCGCTACAGGGTAGAACTGAA.

Of note for this clone: From the germline J gene comes the end of the CDR3, since the read stops 3 residues before it. This chain links TRBV5-1 with TRBJ1-1; D may be TRBD1 (5 bases). CDR1 is SGHRS, CDR2 YFSETQ, per germline. The CDR3 consists of 14 residues. V was cut by 4 bases and J by 0 bases, with 10 bases left in between. The CDR3 here is CASSTGGLNTEAFF. The sequenced part of the CDR3 DNA is TGCGCCAGCAGCACCGGGGGACTGAACACTGAA.

Worth noting for this clone: The CDR3 end is not reached by the read, which stops 3 residues before it; the germline J gene fills it in. This rearrangement joins TRBV20-1 to TRBJ1-2; D might be TRBD1 (6 bases). Germline CDR1 reads DFQATT; CDR2 reads SNEGSKA (reference sequence). Trimming removed 7 bases at V and 6 bases at J, with 15 bases between. The CDR3 runs 12 residues. The part of the CDR3 DNA that was read is TGCAGTGTTCCACAGGGTTTTAATGGC. Translating it yields CSVPQGFNG. The full CDR3 protein is CSVPQGFNGYTF.

On this clone: The missing CDR3 end, 3 residues past where the read stops, is filled in from the germline J gene. The V call is TRBV29-1, the J call TRBJ1-2, with D unclear. The V gene lost 1 base and the J gene lost 3 bases, with 18 bases spanning the gap. This CDR3 contains 16 residues. Germline loops: CDR1 SQVTM, CDR2 ANQGSEA. The chain's CDR3 is CSVEGAGYKRYYGYTF. The CDR3 DNA, read in part, is TGCAGCGTTGAAGGGGCAGGCTATAAACGGTACTATGGC. The whole variable domain, filled in from reference TRBV29-1 and TRBJ1-2, reads SAVISQKPSRDICQRGTSLTIQCQVDSQVTMMFWYRQQPGQSLTLIATANQGSEATYESGFVIDKFPISRPNLTFSTLTVSNMSPEDSSIYLCSVEGAGYKRYYGYTFGSGTRLTVV.

Points on this clone: The read falls 3 residues short of the CDR3 end, and the missing part is taken from the germline J gene. The V gene is TRBV5-6, the J gene TRBJ2-3; 7 bases align to TRBD2. Germline-derived CDR1 and CDR2 are SGHDT and YYEEEE. Trimming removed 2 bases from V and 3 bases from J; junction bases left unmatched: 6. This CDR3 has 15 amino acids. The CDR3 loop reads CASSFWGGKTDTQYF. The CDR3 bases that were read are TGTGCCAGCAGCTTCTGGGGGGGAAAGACAGATACG.

About this clone: The read gets to within 3 residues of the CDR3 end, and the germline J gene fills in the rest. J is TRBJ2-1 and V is TRBV6-1; 7 nucleotides agree with TRBD2. The junction had 4 bases not matched to a gene; V was cut back by 4 bases and J by 7 bases. The CDR3 is 13 amino acids. CDR1 and CDR2 from the germline V gene are MNHNS and SASEGT. CDR3 residues: CASSGTSSNEQFF. The sequenced part of the CDR3 DNA is TGTGCCAGCAGTGGGACTAGTTCGAATGAG.

To note about this clone: The read ends 3 residues shy of where the CDR3 ends; the end is completed using the germline J gene. The chain uses TRBV2 and TRBJ2-7; D is unclear. Germline V gene lookup returns CDR1 SNHLY and CDR2 FYNNEI. The CDR3 contains 14 residues. Trimming pared 2 bases from V and 3 bases from J, leaving 11 bases between. The CDR3 here is CASSERVSHYEQYF. The sequenced part of the CDR3 DNA is TGTGCCAGCAGTGAACGGGTATCCCACTACGAG.

Details on this clone: With the read ending 3 residues before the CDR3 end, the germline J gene is used to fill in that end. V and J are TRBV6-2 or TRBV6-3 and TRBJ1-5, with a possible D match to TRBD1 (5 bases). This CDR3 is 12 amino acids long. CDR1 MNHEY and CDR2 SVGEGT come from the germline V gene. V lost 6 bases and J 6 bases, leaving 9 bases between the germline ends. Partial CDR3 DNA: TGTGCCAGCAGCTCCAGGGCTCAGCCC. Its protein is CASSSRAQP. The entire CDR3 is CASSSRAQPQHF.

Of note for this clone: The read stops 3 residues short of the end of the CDR3; the missing end is completed from the germline J gene. V is TRBV2 and J is TRBJ1-5; unclear D gene. This CDR3 contains 12 residues. The germline V gene encodes CDR1 SNHLY and CDR2 FYNNEI. V lost 3 bases, J lost 7 bases, and 7 bases lay in between. The CDR3 bases that were read are TGTGCCAGCAGTGACAGGTCCCAGCCC. It codes for CASSDRSQP. The whole CDR3 protein reads CASSDRSQPQHF.

This CDR3 is CASSLEPFNQPQHF. CDR3 bases read: TGTGCCAGCAGCTTGGAGCCGTTCAATCAGCCC. The gene calls are TRBV5-6 and TRBJ1-5; D call uncertain. The read ends 3 residues early relative to the CDR3; the germline J gene fills the gap. CDR3 length: 14 amino acids. CDR1 and CDR2 from the germline V gene are SGHDT and YYEEEE. V shed 0 bases and J shed 3 bases, with 7 bases lying between them.

Turning to this clone: The read gets to within 3 residues of the CDR3 end, and the germline J gene fills in the rest. The chain joins TRBV11-2 to TRBJ2-3, with D uncertain. This CDR3 has 14 residues. Germline V lookup: CDR1 SGHAT, CDR2 FQNNGV. V gave up 5 bases and J gave up 0 bases, with 9 bases separating them. The sequenced part of the CDR3 DNA is TGTGCCAGCAGCCCTACCGAGAGCACAGATACG. This translates into CASSPTESTDT. The CDR3 reads in full as CASSPTESTDTQYF.

With regard to this clone: The read is 3 residues too short to cover the CDR3 end, so that end is filled in from the germline J gene. The chain couples TRBV6-2 or TRBV6-3 to TRBJ2-7, with D possibly TRBD1 on 6 matching bases. CDR3 length: 13 amino acids. The germline CDR1 and CDR2 sequences are MNHEY and SVGEGT. V gave up 8 bases and J gave up 0 bases, with 11 bases separating them. The sequenced part of the CDR3 DNA is TGTGCCAGCCTCGACAGGTTCTCCTACGAG. Protein sequence: CASLDRFSYE. The entire CDR3 protein is CASLDRFSYEQYF.

A note on this clone: Coverage ceases 3 residues before the CDR3 finishes, and the germline J gene fills in the end. The chain couples TRBV18 to TRBJ1-1; 9 bases match TRBD1. The ends lost 5 bases at V and 5 bases at J; junction bases unmatched: 9. Germline-derived CDR1 and CDR2 are KGHSH and LQKENI. CDR3 length: 15 residues. The part of the CDR3 DNA that was read is TGTGCCAGCTCAGGGGGGACAGGGTGGAGTACTGAA. Protein sequence: CASSGGTGWSTE. The whole CDR3 sequence reads CASSGGTGWSTEAFF.

The CDR3 region is CASMLIAGGNTGELFF. CDR3 DNA, as far as it was read: TGTGCCAGTATGCTAATAGCGGGAGGGAACACCGGGGAG. The V gene is TRBV19, the J gene TRBJ2-2; 10 positions match TRBD2. The read is 3 residues too short to cover the CDR3 end, so that end is filled in from the germline J gene. CDR1 and CDR2 (germline): LNHDA, SQIVND (reference sequence). The V gene end was trimmed by 7 bases and the J gene end by 1 base; junction bases not matched to a gene: 6. The CDR3 has 16 amino acids.

Worth noting for this clone: The read terminates 3 residues before the CDR3 end, so the remaining end is supplied by the germline J gene. V gene TRBV7-7 combines with J gene TRBJ2-3; 14 bases are a match to TRBD2. CDR1 and CDR2 from the germline V gene are SSHAT and FNYEAQ (reference sequence). V gave up 5 bases and J gave up 3 bases; unmatched junction bases: 4. This CDR3 is built from 16 residues. CDR3 loop: CASSPGLAGGTDTQYF. CDR3 DNA (partial): TGTGCCAGCAGCCCCGGACTAGCGGGAGGTACAGATACG.

Regarding this clone: Sequencing ends 3 residues short of the CDR3 end; the germline J gene provides the rest. V gene TRBV5-1 combines with J gene TRBJ1-1; a weak D match, TRBD1 (5 bases). V lost 4 bases and J lost 1, with 14 bases in between. The germline V gene encodes CDR1 SGHRS and CDR2 YFSETQ. CDR3 length: 15 residues. The CDR3 sequence is CASSGPGLGNTEAFF. Incomplete CDR3 DNA: TGCGCCAGCAGCGGGCCGGGACTCGGGAACACTGAA.